Listed below are T cell receptor beta chains from one sample, sequenced in a study of beta chain features in type 1 diabetes. Here immunoSEQ multiplex PCR was the method, and the copy in TCRdb shows in-frame clones only, minus some. The top ten clones hold roughly 0.033% of a sample with hundreds of thousands of clones, about 15% of them seen once. The source material was naive CD4+ T cells from blood. The receptors come from a young man in good health. The CDR3 runs from the conserved cysteine through the conserved F or W. The D gene is left open where the match is weak. Clone size is given for some rows only: seen once, a few or many times, or a class if the clone is expanded.

J gene: TRBJ2-3; D gene: .; clone size: few; V gene: TRBV13; CDR3 protein: CASRRAGTDTQYF; CDR3 DNA: TGTGCCAGTCGGAGGGCGGGCACAGATACGCAGTATTTT
J gene: TRBJ2-1; D gene: TRBD2; clone size: few; V gene: TRBV29-1; CDR3 protein: CSAVPSGSVWIF; CDR3 DNA: TGCAGCGCCGTGCCTAGCGGGAGTGTGTGGATCTTC
J gene: TRBJ2-7; D gene: .; clone size: few; V gene: TRBV2; CDR3 protein: CASSQTAYEQYF; CDR3 DNA: TGTGCCAGCAGTCAGACAGCCTACGAGCAGTACTTC
J gene: TRBJ1-2; D gene: .; clone size: .; V gene: TRBV7-9; CDR3 protein: CATDVEGNYGYTF; CDR3 DNA: TGTGCCACCGACGTGGAAGGAAACTATGGCTACACCTTC
J gene: TRBJ1-2; D gene: .; clone size: .; V gene: TRBV6-6; CDR3 protein: CARANEGYTF; CDR3 DNA: TGTGCCAGAGCGAACGAAGGCTACACCTTC
J gene: TRBJ1-2; D gene: TRBD1; clone size: .; V gene: TRBV29-1; CDR3 protein: CSVEKRDSNYGYTF; CDR3 DNA: TGCAGCGTTGAAAAAAGGGACAGCAACTATGGCTACACCTTC
J gene: TRBJ2-4; D gene: .; clone size: .; V gene: TRBV6-5; CDR3 protein: CASSYGVAKNIQYF; CDR3 DNA: TGTGCCAGCAGTTACGGGGTGGCCAAAAACATTCAGTACTTC
J gene: TRBJ1-1; D gene: .; clone size: few; V gene: TRBV29-1; CDR3 protein: CSVEKRRATEAFF; CDR3 DNA: TGCAGCGTTGAGAAGCGGCGGGCCACTGAAGCTTTCTTT
J gene: TRBJ2-1; D gene: .; clone size: few; V gene: TRBV2; CDR3 protein: CASQQGYEQFF; CDR3 DNA: TGTGCCAGCCAACAGGGTTATGAGCAGTTCTTC
J gene: TRBJ2-2; D gene: .; clone size: .; V gene: TRBV6-5; CDR3 protein: CASREGTGELFF; CDR3 DNA: TGTGCCAGCAGAGAGGGAACCGGGGAGCTGTTTTTT
J gene: TRBJ1-6; D gene: .; clone size: .; V gene: TRBV7-2; CDR3 protein: CASSQDSYNSPLHF; CDR3 DNA: TGTGCCAGCAGCCAGGACTCCTATAATTCACCCCTCCACTTT
J gene: TRBJ2-5; D gene: .; clone size: few; V gene: TRBV5-1; CDR3 protein: CASSLRDIYQETQYF; CDR3 DNA: TGCGCCAGCAGCCTCCGGGACATTTACCAAGAGACCCAGTACTTC
J gene: TRBJ2-3; D gene: TRBD1; clone size: few; V gene: TRBV5-1; CDR3 protein: CASSGQGRGTDTQYF; CDR3 DNA: TGCGCCAGCAGCGGACAGGGTAGAGGGACAGATACGCAGTATTTT
J gene: TRBJ1-1; D gene: .; clone size: few; V gene: TRBV9; CDR3 protein: CASSVAGHLNTEAFF; CDR3 DNA: TGTGCCAGCAGCGTAGCAGGACACCTGAACACTGAAGCTTTCTTT
J gene: TRBJ2-1; D gene: TRBD1; clone size: .; V gene: TRBV2; CDR3 protein: CASRRDRSSYNEQFF; CDR3 DNA: TGTGCCAGCAGGAGGGACAGGAGTTCCTACAATGAGCAGTTCTTC
J gene: TRBJ1-1; D gene: .; clone size: .; V gene: TRBV5-6; CDR3 protein: CASSWGPGSSTEAFF; CDR3 DNA: TGTGCCAGCAGCTGGGGACCCGGGTCGAGCACTGAAGCTTTCTTT
J gene: TRBJ2-1; D gene: .; clone size: .; V gene: TRBV10-3; CDR3 protein: CAISRVRGDEQFF; CDR3 DNA: TGTGCCATCAGCCGAGTCAGGGGCGATGAGCAGTTCTTC
J gene: TRBJ2-2; D gene: .; clone size: many; V gene: TRBV30; CDR3 protein: CACSGPRTGELFF; CDR3 DNA: TGTGCCTGTAGCGGCCCGAGGACCGGGGAGCTGTTTTTT